These T cell receptor beta chains were read from a single sample in a study of OX40 agonist ivuxolimab in advanced cancers. The data were produced by immunoSEQ multiplex PCR, yet TCRdb's version contains in-frame clones alone and is incomplete. The table shows around 53,000 clones, with roughly 80% occurring only once. The starting material was CD4+ or CD8+ T cells sorted from blood, obtained in a trial of the OX40 agonist ivuxolimab. These receptor sequences come from an adult with an advanced solid tumor such as melanoma, head and neck, liver or kidney cancer. The CDR3 runs from the conserved cysteine through the conserved F or W. Each record gives: D gene, V gene, J gene, clone size, CDR3 DNA, CDR3 protein. The D gene is left open where the match is weak. Clone sizes are given selectively: once, few, many, or a class where the clone is expanded.

D gene: .; V gene: TRBV6-5; J gene: TRBJ1-4; clone size: .; CDR3 DNA: TGTGCCAGCAGAGATACGAAGGTGGGGGGTCTGGCGCTGTTTTTT; CDR3 protein: CASRDTKVGGLALFF
D gene: .; V gene: TRBV5-1; J gene: TRBJ2-7; clone size: once; CDR3 DNA: TGCGCCAGCAGCTTGGTGGCGGCCTACGAGCAGTACTTC; CDR3 protein: CASSLVAAYEQYF
D gene: TRBD2; V gene: TRBV18; J gene: TRBJ2-7; clone size: .; CDR3 DNA: TGTGCCAGCTCACACGATCGAGCGGGAGGCGCTGGGGGGCAGTACTTC; CDR3 protein: CASSHDRAGGAGGQYF
D gene: .; V gene: TRBV10-3; J gene: TRBJ2-7; clone size: once; CDR3 DNA: TGTGCCATCAGTGCGGGGGTGCCCTACGAGCAGTACTTC; CDR3 protein: CAISAGVPYEQYF
D gene: TRBD2; V gene: TRBV19; J gene: TRBJ2-3; clone size: .; CDR3 DNA: TGTGCCAGTAGTCGGACTAGCGGGAGTGCAGATACGCAGTATTTT; CDR3 protein: CASSRTSGSADTQYF
D gene: .; V gene: TRBV19; J gene: TRBJ1-6; clone size: .; CDR3 DNA: TGTGCCAGTAGTATACGGGGGCTTAATTCACCCCTCCACTTT; CDR3 protein: CASSIRGLNSPLHF
D gene: .; V gene: TRBV7-2; J gene: TRBJ2-1; clone size: .; CDR3 DNA: TGTGCCAGCAGCTTAGGTTTGGCTGAGCAGTTCTTC; CDR3 protein: CASSLGLAEQFF
D gene: .; V gene: TRBV19; J gene: TRBJ2-7; clone size: .; CDR3 DNA: TGTGCCAGTAGTACGAACAGGGCTCCCTACGAGCAGTACTTC; CDR3 protein: CASSTNRAPYEQYF
D gene: .; V gene: TRBV15; J gene: TRBJ1-3; clone size: .; CDR3 DNA: TGTGCCACCTCTCCTGCCTCTGGAAACACCATATATTTT; CDR3 protein: CATSPASGNTIYF
D gene: .; V gene: TRBV5-1; J gene: TRBJ2-3; clone size: .; CDR3 DNA: TGCGCCAGCAGCGTCACAGATACGCAGTATTTT; CDR3 protein: CASSVTDTQYF
D gene: TRBD1; V gene: TRBV20-1; J gene: TRBJ2-5; clone size: .; CDR3 DNA: TGCAGTGCTTACAGGGGAGAGACCCAGTACTTC; CDR3 protein: CSAYRGETQYF
D gene: .; V gene: TRBV2; J gene: TRBJ2-6; clone size: .; CDR3 DNA: TGTGCCAGCAGCCGACAGCGGCACCACTCTGGGGCCAACGTCCTGACTTTC; CDR3 protein: CASSRQRHHSGANVLTF
D gene: .; V gene: TRBV28; J gene: TRBJ1-1; clone size: .; CDR3 DNA: TGTGCCAGCAGTCAACGACTGTACCAGAGCACTGAAGCTTTCTTT; CDR3 protein: CASSQRLYQSTEAFF
D gene: TRBD1; V gene: TRBV7-7; J gene: TRBJ2-3; clone size: .; CDR3 DNA: TGTGCCAGCAGCTCCCCCCCAGGGGGTAGATGTTCCAATACGCAGTATTTT; CDR3 protein: CASSSPPGGRCSNTQYF
D gene: .; V gene: TRBV5-1; J gene: TRBJ2-7; clone size: once; CDR3 DNA: TGCGCCAGCAGCTTGGGGGGAGGTATCTCCTACGAGCAGTACTTC; CDR3 protein: CASSLGGGISYEQYF
D gene: .; V gene: TRBV5-1; J gene: TRBJ1-4; clone size: .; CDR3 DNA: TGCGCCAGCAGCTTGGGGGGCGACAATGAAAAACTGTTTTTT; CDR3 protein: CASSLGGDNEKLFF
D gene: .; V gene: TRBV7-2; J gene: TRBJ2-5; clone size: few; CDR3 DNA: TGTGCCAGCAGCCGTGCGACAGGACGACAAGAGACCCAGTACTTC; CDR3 protein: CASSRATGRQETQYF
D gene: .; V gene: TRBV4-1; J gene: TRBJ2-7; clone size: .; CDR3 DNA: TGCGCCAGCAGCCAGGGTAACGAGCAGTACTTC; CDR3 protein: CASSQGNEQYF
D gene: .; V gene: TRBV6-6; J gene: TRBJ1-4; clone size: .; CDR3 DNA: TGTGCCAGCAGTCAGAACAATGAAAAACTGTTTTTT; CDR3 protein: CASSQNNEKLFF
D gene: .; V gene: TRBV30; J gene: TRBJ1-4; clone size: once; CDR3 DNA: TGTGCCTGGAGTCGGGACACTAATGAAAAACTGTTTTTT; CDR3 protein: CAWSRDTNEKLFF
D gene: .; V gene: TRBV5-1; J gene: TRBJ1-1; clone size: .; CDR3 DNA: TGCGCCAGCAGCCCGACATCCCGGGACAATACCAGGCGGGGGGCTTTCTTT; CDR3 protein: CASSPTSRDNTRRGAFF
D gene: .; V gene: TRBV30; J gene: TRBJ1-2; clone size: .; CDR3 DNA: TGTGCCTGGAGTAAGGCAGGGGCCGATGGCTACACCTTC; CDR3 protein: CAWSKAGADGYTF
D gene: TRBD1; V gene: TRBV4-1; J gene: TRBJ2-2; clone size: .; CDR3 DNA: TGCGCCAGCAGCCAAGACGACAGGGGGTTTATGCGTATTGCCGGGGAGCTGTTTTTT; CDR3 protein: CASSQDDRGFMRIAGELFF
D gene: .; V gene: TRBV29-1; J gene: TRBJ1-1; clone size: .; CDR3 DNA: TGCAGCGTTGAACACAGGCTGAACACTGAAGCTTTCTTT; CDR3 protein: CSVEHRLNTEAFF
D gene: .; V gene: TRBV10-3; J gene: TRBJ1-1; clone size: .; CDR3 DNA: TGTGCCATCAGTGAGTCATCCGGGACTGAAGCTTTCTTT; CDR3 protein: CAISESSGTEAFF
D gene: TRBD1; V gene: TRBV30; J gene: TRBJ2-5; clone size: .; CDR3 DNA: TGTGCCTGGACTCACCCTGACAGGGACCAAGAGACCCAGTACTTC; CDR3 protein: CAWTHPDRDQETQYF
D gene: .; V gene: TRBV28; J gene: TRBJ1-2; clone size: few; CDR3 DNA: TGTGCCATCCCCGGGGGGGTGGGTAACTATGGCTACACCTTC; CDR3 protein: CAIPGGVGNYGYTF
D gene: .; V gene: TRBV30; J gene: TRBJ1-1; clone size: .; CDR3 DNA: TGTGCCTGGAGTAAACAGAAGAACACTGAAGCTTTCTTT; CDR3 protein: CAWSKQKNTEAFF
D gene: TRBD1; V gene: TRBV7-2; J gene: TRBJ2-5; clone size: .; CDR3 DNA: TGTGCCAGCAGCTCAGACTCCGGGACAGGGGCAGAGACCCAGTACTTC; CDR3 protein: CASSSDSGTGAETQYF